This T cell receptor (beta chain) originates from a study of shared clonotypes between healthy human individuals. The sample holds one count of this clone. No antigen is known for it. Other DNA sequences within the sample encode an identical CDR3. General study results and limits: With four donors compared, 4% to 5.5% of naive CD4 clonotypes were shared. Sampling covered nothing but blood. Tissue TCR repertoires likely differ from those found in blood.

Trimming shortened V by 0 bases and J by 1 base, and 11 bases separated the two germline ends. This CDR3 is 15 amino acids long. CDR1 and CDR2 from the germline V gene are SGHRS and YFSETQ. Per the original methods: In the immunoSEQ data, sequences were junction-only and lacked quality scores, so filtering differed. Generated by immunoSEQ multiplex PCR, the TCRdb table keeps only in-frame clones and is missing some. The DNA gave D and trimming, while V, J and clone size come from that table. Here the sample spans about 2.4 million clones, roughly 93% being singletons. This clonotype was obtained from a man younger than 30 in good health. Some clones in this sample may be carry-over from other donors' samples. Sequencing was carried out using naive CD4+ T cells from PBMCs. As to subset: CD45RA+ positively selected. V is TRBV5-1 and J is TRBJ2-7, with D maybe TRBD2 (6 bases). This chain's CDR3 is CASSLDAGTSYEQYF. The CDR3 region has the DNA TGCGCCAGCAGCTTGGATGCGGGAACGTCCTACGAGCAGTACTTC.